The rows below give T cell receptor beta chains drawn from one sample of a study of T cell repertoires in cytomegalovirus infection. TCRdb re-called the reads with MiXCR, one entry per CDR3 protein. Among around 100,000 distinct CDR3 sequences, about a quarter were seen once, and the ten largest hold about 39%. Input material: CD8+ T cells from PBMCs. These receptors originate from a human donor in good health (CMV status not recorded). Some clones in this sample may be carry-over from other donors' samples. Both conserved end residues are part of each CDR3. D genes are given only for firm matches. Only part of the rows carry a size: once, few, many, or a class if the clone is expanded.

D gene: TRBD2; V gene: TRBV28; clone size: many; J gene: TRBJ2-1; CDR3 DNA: TGTGCCAGCAGTTTCCGGGGGGTAGCGGGGGGTAATGAGCAGTTCTTC; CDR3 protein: CASSFRGVAGGNEQFF
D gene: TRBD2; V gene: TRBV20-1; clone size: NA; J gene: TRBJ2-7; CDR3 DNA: TGCAGTGCCCGGGAGGGTAACGAGCAGTACTTC; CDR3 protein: CSAREGNEQYF
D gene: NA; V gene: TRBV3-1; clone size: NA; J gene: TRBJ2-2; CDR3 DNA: TGTGCCAGCAGCCAAGATAACGGGGAGCTGTTTTTT; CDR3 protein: CASSQDNGELFF
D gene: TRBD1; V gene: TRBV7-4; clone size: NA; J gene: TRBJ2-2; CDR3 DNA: TGTGCCAGCAGCTTAGCGCAGGGGGCAAACACCGGGGAGCTGTTTTTT; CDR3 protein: CASSLAQGANTGELFF
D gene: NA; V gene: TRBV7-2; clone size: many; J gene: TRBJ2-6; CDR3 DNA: TGTGCCAGCTCAACCCCCAGTTTTGGGGCCAACGTCCTGACTTTC; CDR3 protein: CASSTPSFGANVLTF
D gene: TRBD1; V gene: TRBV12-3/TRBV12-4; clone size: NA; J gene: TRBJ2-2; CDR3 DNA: TGTGCCAGCAGCCCTGGGACAGGGAGTATCACCGGGGAGCTGTTTTTT; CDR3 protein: CASSPGTGSITGELFF
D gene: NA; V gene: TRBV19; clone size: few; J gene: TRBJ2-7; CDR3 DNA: TGTGCCAGTAGTATTTACGGGGAGCAGTACTTC; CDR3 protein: CASSIYGEQYF
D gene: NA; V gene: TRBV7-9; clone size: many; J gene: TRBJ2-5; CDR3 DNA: TGTGCCAGCATCGCTCGGCGGGTTCAGACCCAGTACTTC; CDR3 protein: CASIARRVQTQYF
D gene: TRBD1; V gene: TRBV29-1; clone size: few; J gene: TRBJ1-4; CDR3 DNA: TGCAGCGTTAGGACAGGGGAAAAACTGTTTTTT; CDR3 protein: CSVRTGEKLFF
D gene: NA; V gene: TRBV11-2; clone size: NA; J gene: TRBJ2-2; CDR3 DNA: TGTGCCAGCAGAACCTCGGACACCGGGGAGCTGTTTTTT; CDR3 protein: CASRTSDTGELFF
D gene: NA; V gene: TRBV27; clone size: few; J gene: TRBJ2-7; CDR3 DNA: TGTGCCAGCAGTTTCCAGCAGAGCTACGAGCAGTACTTC; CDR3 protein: CASSFQQSYEQYF
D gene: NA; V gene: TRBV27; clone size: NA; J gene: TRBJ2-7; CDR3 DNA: TGTGCCAGCTGGGACACCCCCTACGAGCAGTACTTC; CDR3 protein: CASWDTPYEQYF
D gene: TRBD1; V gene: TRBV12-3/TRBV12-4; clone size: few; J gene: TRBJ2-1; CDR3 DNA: TGTGCCAGCAGTTTCAGGGACAGGGATGAGCAGTTCTTC; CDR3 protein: CASSFRDRDEQFF
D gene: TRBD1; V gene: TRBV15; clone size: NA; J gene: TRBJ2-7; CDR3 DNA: TGTGCCACCAGTCCGGGACAGGAGGTATACGAGCAGTACTTC; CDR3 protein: CATSPGQEVYEQYF
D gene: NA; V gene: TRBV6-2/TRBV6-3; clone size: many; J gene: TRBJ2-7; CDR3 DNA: TGTGCCAGCAGTCGGGAAATCTACGAGCAGTACTTC; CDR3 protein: CASSREIYEQYF
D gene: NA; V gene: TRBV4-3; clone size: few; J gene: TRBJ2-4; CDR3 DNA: TGCGCCAGCAGCCAAGAAACGGGAGAAAACATTCAGTACTTC; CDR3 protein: CASSQETGENIQYF
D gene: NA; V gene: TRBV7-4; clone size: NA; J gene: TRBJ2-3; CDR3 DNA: TGTGCCAGCAGCCAACTCCTTCCAGGCACAGATACGCAGTATTTT; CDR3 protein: CASSQLLPGTDTQYF
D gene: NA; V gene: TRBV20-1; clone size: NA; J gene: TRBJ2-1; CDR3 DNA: TGCAGTGCTAGAGACATGCTAGGGGTTTCCTACAATGAGCAGTTCTTC; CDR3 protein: CSARDMLGVSYNEQFF
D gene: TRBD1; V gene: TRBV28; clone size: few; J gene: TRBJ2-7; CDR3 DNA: TGTGCCAGCACCCCCCCTGTCACAGGGGGCCAGAACTACGAGCAGTACTTC; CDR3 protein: CASTPPVTGGQNYEQYF
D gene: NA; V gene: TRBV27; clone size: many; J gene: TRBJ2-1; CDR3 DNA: TGTGCCAGCCGACGAGGGATGAATGAGCAGTTCTTC; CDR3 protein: CASRRGMNEQFF
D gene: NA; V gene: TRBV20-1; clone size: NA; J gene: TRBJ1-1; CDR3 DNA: TGCAGTGCTAGTGGGGGTCCTGAAGCTTTCTTT; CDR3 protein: CSASGGPEAFF
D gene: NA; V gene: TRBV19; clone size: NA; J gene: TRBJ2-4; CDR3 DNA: TGTGCCACCAGGCGGGTCAGTTCGGCCAAAAACATTCAGTACTTC; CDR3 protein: CATRRVSSAKNIQYF
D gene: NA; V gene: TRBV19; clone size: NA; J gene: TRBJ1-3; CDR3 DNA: TGTGCCAGTAGTACGGGACGCCACCTGCGGGGAAACACCATATATTTT; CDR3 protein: CASSTGRHLRGNTIYF
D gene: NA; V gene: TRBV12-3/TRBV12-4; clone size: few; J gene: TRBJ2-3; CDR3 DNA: TGTGCCAGCAGTGGGGTGGGGGGTACGCAGTATTTT; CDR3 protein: CASSGVGGTQYF
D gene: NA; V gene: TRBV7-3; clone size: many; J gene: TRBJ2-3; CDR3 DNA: TGTGCCAGCAGCCCAGGACACTCCACAGATACGCAGTATTTT; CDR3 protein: CASSPGHSTDTQYF
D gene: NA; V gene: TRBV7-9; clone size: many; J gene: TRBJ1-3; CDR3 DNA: TGTGCCAGCGTAGTTCGGAGAGGAAACACCATATATTTT; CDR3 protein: CASVVRRGNTIYF
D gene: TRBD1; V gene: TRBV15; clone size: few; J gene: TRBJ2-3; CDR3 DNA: TGTGCCACCAGCAGAGCAGACAGGGGGCGAGATACGCAGTATTTT; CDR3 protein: CATSRADRGRDTQYF
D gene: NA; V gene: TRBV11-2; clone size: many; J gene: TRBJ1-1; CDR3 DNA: TGTGCCAGCAGGCGAGGGACGGGGAACACTGAAGCTTTCTTT; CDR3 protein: CASRRGTGNTEAFF
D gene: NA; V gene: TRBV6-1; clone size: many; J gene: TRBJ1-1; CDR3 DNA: TGTGCCAGCTCTTACGTAGGGTATGGAAACACTGAAGCTTTCTTT; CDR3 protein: CASSYVGYGNTEAFF
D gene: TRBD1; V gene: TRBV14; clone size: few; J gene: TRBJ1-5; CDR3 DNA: TGTGCCAGCAGCCGGACAGGGGATAATCAGCCCCAGCATTTT; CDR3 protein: CASSRTGDNQPQHF
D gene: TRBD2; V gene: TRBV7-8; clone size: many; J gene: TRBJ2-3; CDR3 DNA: TGTGCCAGCAGCGGAGGGCTAGCGGGGGGCGATACGCAGTATTTT; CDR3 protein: CASSGGLAGGDTQYF
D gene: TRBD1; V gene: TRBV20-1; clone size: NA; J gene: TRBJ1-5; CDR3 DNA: TGCAGTGCTAGAGCTTCTTGGACAGGGGGGGTCGAGAGTCGGCCCCAGCATTTT; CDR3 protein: CSARASWTGGVESRPQHF
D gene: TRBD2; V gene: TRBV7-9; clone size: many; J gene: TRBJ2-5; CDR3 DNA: TGTGCCAGCAGGAACGGGGGGGCCGGTGAGACCCAGTACTTC; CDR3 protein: CASRNGGAGETQYF
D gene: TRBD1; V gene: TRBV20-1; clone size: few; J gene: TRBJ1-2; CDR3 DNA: TGCAGTGCTTGGACAGGGATTAGCTACACCTTC; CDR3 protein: CSAWTGISYTF
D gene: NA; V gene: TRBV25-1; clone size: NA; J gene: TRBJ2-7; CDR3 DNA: TGTGCCAGCAGTGATCGGGACAAGCCTGGGCAGTACTTC; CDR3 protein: CASSDRDKPGQYF
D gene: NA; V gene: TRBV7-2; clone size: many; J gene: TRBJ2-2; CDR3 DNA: TGTGCCAGCAACAAGCTTGGGGGGAACACCGGGGAGCTGTTTTTT; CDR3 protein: CASNKLGGNTGELFF
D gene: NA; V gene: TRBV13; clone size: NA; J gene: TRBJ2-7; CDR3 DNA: TGTGCCAGCAGCTTAGGTGGCAGTCCGATACGAACGCAGTACTTC; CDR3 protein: CASSLGGSPIRTQYF
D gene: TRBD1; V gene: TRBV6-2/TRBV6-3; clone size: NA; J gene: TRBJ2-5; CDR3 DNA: TGTGCCAGCAGTTACTCGATTGTGGGACAGGGAAGTTGGGAGACCCAGTACTTC; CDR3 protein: CASSYSIVGQGSWETQYF
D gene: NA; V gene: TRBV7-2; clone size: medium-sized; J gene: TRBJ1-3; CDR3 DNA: TGTGCCAGCAGCTTAGACAGTCTTACTGGAAACACCATATATTTT; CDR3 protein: CASSLDSLTGNTIYF
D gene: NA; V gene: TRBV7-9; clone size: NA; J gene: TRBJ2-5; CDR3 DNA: TGTGCCAGCAGCGAGACGACGGCGGGGCAAGAGACCCAGTACTTC; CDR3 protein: CASSETTAGQETQYF
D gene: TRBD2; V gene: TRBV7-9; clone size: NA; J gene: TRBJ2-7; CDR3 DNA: TGTGCCAGCAGCTTAAGACTAGCGGGGGACTCCTACGAGCAGTACTTC; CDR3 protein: CASSLRLAGDSYEQYF
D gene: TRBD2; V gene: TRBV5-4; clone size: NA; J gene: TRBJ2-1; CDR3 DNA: TGTGCCAGCAGCCTTAATCTAGCGGGAGTAGGGAATGAGCAGTTCTTC; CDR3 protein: CASSLNLAGVGNEQFF
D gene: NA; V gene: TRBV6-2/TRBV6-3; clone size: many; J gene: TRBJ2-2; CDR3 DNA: TGTGCCAGCAGTTATGTAGCTTCGACCGGGGAGCTGTTTTTT; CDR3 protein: CASSYVASTGELFF
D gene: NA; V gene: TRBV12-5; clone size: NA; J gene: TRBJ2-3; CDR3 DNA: TGTGCTAGTGTCCAAGACGGGAAAGATACGCAGTATTTT; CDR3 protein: CASVQDGKDTQYF
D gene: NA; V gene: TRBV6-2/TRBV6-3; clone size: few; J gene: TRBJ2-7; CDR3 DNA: TGTGCCAGCAGTTATAGAGGGGATATTTACGAGCAGTACTTC; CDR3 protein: CASSYRGDIYEQYF
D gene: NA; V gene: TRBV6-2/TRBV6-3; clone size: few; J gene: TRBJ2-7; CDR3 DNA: TGTGCCAGCAGTTACTCAAGACAGCTCACTCATTCCTACGAGCAGTACTTC; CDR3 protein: CASSYSRQLTHSYEQYF
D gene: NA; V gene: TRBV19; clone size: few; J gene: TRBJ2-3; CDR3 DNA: TGTGCCAGTAGTGTAGAGGGAGGACAACTCACAGATACGCAGTATTTT; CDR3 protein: CASSVEGGQLTDTQYF
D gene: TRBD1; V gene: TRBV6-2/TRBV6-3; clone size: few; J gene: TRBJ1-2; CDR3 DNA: TGTGCCAGCAGTTACTCCGGGACAGAACATAACTATGGCTACACCTTC; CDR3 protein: CASSYSGTEHNYGYTF
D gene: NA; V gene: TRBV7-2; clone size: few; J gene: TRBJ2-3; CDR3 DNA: TGTGCCAGCAGCTTTAACGGGCCCACAGATACGCAGTATTTT; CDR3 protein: CASSFNGPTDTQYF
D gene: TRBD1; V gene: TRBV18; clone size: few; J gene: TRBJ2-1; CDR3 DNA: TGTGCCAGCTCAGATGACAGGGGGCGCAATGAGCAGTTCTTC; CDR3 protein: CASSDDRGRNEQFF
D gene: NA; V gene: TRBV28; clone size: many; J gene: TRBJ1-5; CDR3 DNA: TGTGCCAGCAGTTTGGTACAGAGAAATCAGCCCCAGCATTTT; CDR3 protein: CASSLVQRNQPQHF
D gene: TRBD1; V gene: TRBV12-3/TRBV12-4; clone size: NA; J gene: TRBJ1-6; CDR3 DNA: TGTGCCAGCAGTCGGGACAGGGAGTATTCACCCCTCCACTTT; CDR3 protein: CASSRDREYSPLHF
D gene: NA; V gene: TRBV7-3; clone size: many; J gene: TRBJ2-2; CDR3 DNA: TGTGCCAGCAGCCCGGGCCGCGGGGAGCTGTTTTTT; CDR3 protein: CASSPGRGELFF